This TCR beta chain comes out of a study of cytomegalovirus exposure and HLA in healthy donors. Study-wide points: Some highly shared sequence variants likely arose as a pipeline artifact.

The PCR used 60 Vbeta and 13 Jbeta primers. Sequencing used immunoSEQ multiplex PCR; TCRdb keeps in-frame clones, though not all of them. The sample has around 130,000 clones, roughly 76% seen once. As to this clone: Its antigen remains unidentified.

This TCR was recovered from a man aged 30 to 45 in good health and CMV-seronegative. Sample: PBMCs.

Here the CDR3 DNA reads TGTGCCAGCAGTTGGGGAGGGGGGGATCAGCCCCAGCATTTT. It is translated as CASSWGGGDQPQHF. The gene calls are TRBV2 and TRBJ1-5, with a tentative D call TRBD1 (6 bases). Trimming took 5 bases from V and 5 from J, leaving 13 bases between them. The CDR3 has 14 amino acids. Looked up from germline, CDR1 is SNHLY and CDR2 is FYNNEI.